The 23 T cell receptor beta chains given below trace back to one sample, sequenced in a study of blood T cells in healthy people across ages. It was with a sample-barcoded 5' primer and a J-beta primer mix that a second PCR of about 7 to 12 cycles was run. TCRdb re-called the 5' RACE reads through MiXCR, storing one row per CDR3 protein. The sample lists over 950,000 distinct CDR3 sequences, roughly two fifths seen once, with around 13% in the top ten. Material for sequencing was blood. The source is a man aged 18 to 30 in good health.

This clonotype was counted ten times or more. This rearrangement joins TRBV7-9 to TRBJ1-4; TRBD1 matches 8 bases. This CDR3 contains 16 residues. In germline, CDR1 is SEHNR, CDR2 FQNEAQ (reference sequence). Losses at the gene ends were 5 bases for V and 0 bases for J; bases not matched to a gene: 5. This chain's CDR3 is CASSPGQGATNEKLFF. CDR3 DNA sequence: TGTGCCAGCAGCCCCGGACAGGGCGCAACTAATGAAAAACTGTTTTTT.

This chain joins TRBV29-1 and TRBJ1-4; D not resolved. Trimming removed 0 bases from V and 5 bases from J, with 4 bases in between. Germline loops: CDR1 SQVTM, CDR2 ANQGSEA. This CDR3 region has 12 residues. CDR3 nucleotide sequence: TGCAGCGTTGAAGATGGGAATGAAAAACTGTTTTTT. This sequence encodes CSVEDGNEKLFF.

In this sample, this clonotype turned up many times. The chain's CDR3 is CASSLALLTGIGGYTF. CDR3 sequence (DNA): TGTGCCAGCAGCTTAGCCCTCCTGACAGGGATTGGGGGCTACACCTTC. V usage is TRBV7-2 and J usage is TRBJ1-2; TRBD1 aligns across 7 bases. This CDR3 has 16 amino acids. Germline trimming cut 0 bases from V and 8 bases from J; bases unmatched to any gene: 12. The V gene's germline CDR1 is SGHTA and CDR2 FQGNSA. The full variable domain, completed using reference TRBV7-2 and TRBJ1-2, is GAGVSQSPSNKVTEKGKDVELRCDPISGHTALYWYRQSLGQGLEFLIYFQGNSAPDKSGLPSDRFSAERTGGSVSTLTIQRTQQEDSAVYLCASSLALLTGIGGYTFGSGTRLTVV.

CDR3 DNA sequence: TGTGCCAGCAGTTTGGGGAGGCAGCACTATGGCTACACCTTC. It is translated as CASSLGRQHYGYTF. This chain uses TRBV12-3 or TRBV12-4 with TRBJ1-2; no reliable D call. V lost 3 bases to trimming and J lost 3 bases, with 11 bases between them. CDR3 length equals 14 residues.

This rearrangement joins TRBV20-1 to TRBJ1-5; D might be TRBD1 (5 bases). From germline, CDR1 is DFQATT and CDR2 SNEGSKA (reference sequence). Trimming cost V 0 bases and J 1 base, with 10 bases left between them. The CDR3 has 15 residues. The CDR3 coding sequence is TGCAGTGCTAGAGATCCAGGGACCAGCAATCAGCCCCAGCATTTT. Translated, it gives CSARDPGTSNQPQHF.

The chain is built from TRBV12-3 or TRBV12-4 and TRBJ1-3; TRBD1 matches 7 bases. V lost 6 bases and J lost 1; bases outside the gene matches: 9. The CDR3 is made up of 16 amino acids. The CDR3, as DNA: TGTGCCAGCAGCCTCGACAGGGTGCAGTCTGGAAACACCATATATTTT. It codes for CASSLDRVQSGNTIYF.

The rearrangement links TRBV20-1 to TRBJ1-2, with TRBD1 identical over 10 bases. The CDR3 runs to 14 residues. Germline-derived CDR1 and CDR2 are DFQATT and SNEGSKA (reference sequence). V was pared by 6 bases and J by 4 bases, with 8 bases of the junction left unmatched. In DNA form, the CDR3 reads TGCAGTGCAGAGGCCGGGACAGGGGCCTATGGCTACACCTTC. This encodes CSAEAGTGAYGYTF.

DNA for the CDR3: TGCAGTGCTAGAGATCTGATCGGCCATACCCCCCACTTT. Translating it yields CSARDLIGHTPHF. The chain recombines TRBV20-1 with TRBJ1-6; D not resolved. This CDR3 has 13 residues. Germline assignment: CDR1 DFQATT and CDR2 SNEGSKA (reference sequence). V shed 0 bases and J shed 18 bases, with 18 bases lying between them.

The chain is built from TRBV7-9 and TRBJ1-1; a possible D gene is TRBD1 (5 bases). CDR1 is SEHNR and CDR2 is FQNEAQ in the germline V gene (reference sequence). The length of the CDR3 is 17 residues. V shed 3 bases and J shed 1 base, with 18 bases lying between them. The CDR3 protein is CASSLGGREVGNTEAFF. In DNA form, the CDR3 reads TGTGCCAGCAGCTTGGGGGGTAGGGAGGTAGGGAACACTGAAGCTTTCTTT.

This rearrangement joins TRBV9 to TRBJ1-5; D remains unclear. V dropped 0 bases and J dropped 7 bases, with 14 bases sitting between them. CDR3 length equals 15 residues. Germline CDR1 is SGDLS and CDR2 is YYNGEE. The CDR3 loop reads CASSVDEALGQPQHF. DNA of the CDR3: TGTGCCAGCAGCGTAGATGAGGCCCTTGGCCAGCCCCAGCATTTT.

A single count supports this clonotype. This chain joins TRBV11-2 and TRBJ2-5, with a possible D match to TRBD2 (5 bases). Germline values: CDR1 SGHAT, CDR2 FQNNGV. This CDR3 comprises 15 residues. The V and J ends lost 3 bases and 4 bases respectively, with 15 bases between them. CDR3 in DNA: TGTGCCAGCAGCTTTGGAGGTGTGTCGTCAGAGACCCAGTACTTC. Its translation: CASSFGGVSSETQYF.

V and J are TRBV28 and TRBJ2-3; 10 bases align to TRBD2. The CDR3 is 16 residues long. The junction had 7 bases not matched to a gene; V was cut back by 6 bases and J by 1 base. Germline V gene data show CDR1 as MDHEN and CDR2 as SYDVKM. CDR3 region: CASRPGTSERTDTQYF. The CDR3 DNA follows: TGTGCCAGCAGACCCGGGACTAGCGAGCGCACAGATACGCAGTATTTT.

There are a few counts of this clonotype. The rearrangement links TRBV3-1 to TRBJ1-5; D may be TRBD1 (5 bases). In germline, CDR1 is LGHDT, CDR2 YNNKEL (reference sequence). V dropped 0 bases and J dropped 2 bases, with 8 bases sitting between them. The CDR3 is 15 residues long. CDR3 amino acids: CASSQDATGNQPQHF. CDR3 DNA: TGTGCCAGCAGCCAAGATGCGACAGGCAATCAGCCCCAGCATTTT.

This clonotype has just a few counts. This chain connects TRBV12-1 to TRBJ2-3; the table's TRBD2 call for D was not verified on the DNA. TRBV12-1 is recorded as a pseudogene. There are 13 residues in the CDR3. This CDR3 is CARTSPSTDTQYF. The CDR3 DNA is TGTGCCAGGACTAGCCCTAGCACAGATACGCAGTATTTT.

The rearrangement joins TRBV29-1 to TRBJ1-2; D remains unclear. Germline assignment: CDR1 SQVTM and CDR2 ANQGSEA. The CDR3 contains 12 residues. V lost 2 bases and J 5 bases, leaving 9 bases between the germline ends. The CDR3 is CSVEKSYYGYTF. DNA of the CDR3: TGCAGCGTTGAAAAAAGCTATTATGGCTACACCTTC.

The rearrangement joins TRBV28 to TRBJ2-5; D might be TRBD1 (6 bases). The V end lost 6 bases, the J end lost 0 bases, and 14 bases lay between the germline ends. The CDR3 sequence is 15 residues long. The V gene's germline CDR1 is MDHEN and CDR2 SYDVKM. CDR3 DNA: TGTGCCAGCAGGGAGGACAGCACGTACCAAGAGACCCAGTACTTC. It specifies CASREDSTYQETQYF.

The chain employs TRBV25-1 and TRBJ2-3; 14 nucleotides line up with TRBD2. CDR1 is MGHDK, CDR2 SYGVNS, per germline. With V trimmed by 4 bases and J by 2 bases, 11 bases remained unmatched. The CDR3 runs to 19 residues. Here the CDR3 reads CASSGRTGTSGGPTDTQYF. The CDR3 region has the DNA TGTGCCAGCAGTGGGAGAACCGGGACTAGCGGGGGACCCACAGATACGCAGTATTTT.

This clonotype came up a few times. This chain links TRBV20-1 with TRBJ1-2; D ambiguous. The CDR3 spans 13 residues. V was clipped by 4 bases and J by 3 bases, with 12 bases between them. Germline V gene lookup returns CDR1 DFQATT and CDR2 SNEGSKA (reference sequence). The CDR3 region has the DNA TGCAGTGCTACCCCAGGCGCCGACTATGGCTACACCTTC. As protein: CSATPGADYGYTF.

A remark on this clonotype: One end of the junction varies from germline; a read error may be responsible. The chain couples TRBV27 to TRBJ1-1, with a possible D match to TRBD1 (5 bases). This CDR3 has 15 residues. Germline V gives CDR1 MNHEY, CDR2 SMNVEV (reference sequence). In DNA form, the CDR3 reads TGTACCAGCAGTTTATCGGGGCCTTCGAACACTGAAGCTTTCTTT. This translates into CTSSLSGPSNTEAFF.

The V and J genes are TRBV4-2 and TRBJ1-1; D unclear. Germline CDR1 and CDR2: LGHNA and YNFKEQ. V was clipped by 0 bases and J by 7 bases, with 6 bases between them. The CDR3 contains 12 residues. The CDR3 region has the DNA TGTGCCAGCAGCCAAGATGGGGTTGAAGCTTTCTTT. Protein product: CASSQDGVEAFF.

There are many counts of this clonotype. This chain links TRBV29-1 with TRBJ1-4; 7 nucleotides align to TRBD1. Losses at the gene ends were 7 bases for V and 5 bases for J; bases not matched to a gene: 10. The CDR3 has 14 amino acids. CDR1 and CDR2 from the germline V gene are SQVTM and ANQGSEA. The chain's CDR3 is CSAKPGTVNEKLFF. The DNA for the CDR3 is TGCAGCGCCAAGCCCGGGACAGTAAATGAAAAACTGTTTTTT. Looking up the rest from reference TRBV29-1 and TRBJ1-4 gives the full variable domain: SAVISQKPSRDICQRGTSLTIQCQVDSQVTMMFWYRQQPGQSLTLIATANQGSEATYESGFVIDKFPISRPNLTFSTLTVSNMSPEDSSIYLCSAKPGTVNEKLFFGSGTQLSVL.

The chain uses TRBV5-1 and TRBJ1-2; TRBD1 aligns across 10 bases. CDR3 length equals 15 residues. CDR1 and CDR2 from the germline V gene are SGHRS and YFSETQ. V was pared by 4 bases and J by 2 bases, with 5 bases of the junction left unmatched. CDR3 in amino acids: CASSGGQGGNYGYTF. CDR3 coding DNA: TGCGCCAGCAGCGGCGGACAGGGGGGAAACTATGGCTACACCTTC.

The V and J genes are TRBV28 and TRBJ1-1; D is ambiguous. V was clipped by 5 bases and J by 0 bases, with 10 bases between them. The CDR3 consists of 14 residues. Germline V gene lookup returns CDR1 MDHEN and CDR2 SYDVKM. Written as DNA, the CDR3 is TGTGCCAGCAGTCTCACATACGTGAACACTGAAGCTTTCTTT. The encoded protein is CASSLTYVNTEAFF.